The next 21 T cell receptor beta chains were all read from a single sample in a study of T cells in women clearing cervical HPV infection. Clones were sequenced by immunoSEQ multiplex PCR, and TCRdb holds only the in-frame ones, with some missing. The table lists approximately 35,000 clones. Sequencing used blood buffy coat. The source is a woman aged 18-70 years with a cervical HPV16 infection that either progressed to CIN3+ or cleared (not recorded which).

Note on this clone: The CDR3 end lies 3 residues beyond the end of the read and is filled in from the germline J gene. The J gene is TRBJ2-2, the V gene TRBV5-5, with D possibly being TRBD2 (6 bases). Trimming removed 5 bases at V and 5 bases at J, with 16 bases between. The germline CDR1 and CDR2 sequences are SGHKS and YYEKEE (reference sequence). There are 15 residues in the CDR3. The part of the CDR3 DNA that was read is TGTGCCAGCAGTCGGGACTTCGACTATACCGGGGAG. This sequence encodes CASSRDFDYTGE. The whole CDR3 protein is CASSRDFDYTGELFF.

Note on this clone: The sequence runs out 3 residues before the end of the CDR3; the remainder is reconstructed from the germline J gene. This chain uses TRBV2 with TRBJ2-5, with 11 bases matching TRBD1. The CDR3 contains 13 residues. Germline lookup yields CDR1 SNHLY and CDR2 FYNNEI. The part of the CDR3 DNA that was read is TGTGCCAGCATGGGACAGGGGGGAGATACC. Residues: CASMGQGGDT. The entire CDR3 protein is CASMGQGGDTQYF.

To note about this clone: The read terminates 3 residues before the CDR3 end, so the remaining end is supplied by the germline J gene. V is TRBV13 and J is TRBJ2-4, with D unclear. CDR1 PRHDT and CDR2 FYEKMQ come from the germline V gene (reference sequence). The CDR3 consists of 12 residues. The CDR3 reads CASSSTDGYQYF. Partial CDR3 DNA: TGTGCCAGCAGTTCAACAGACGGATAT. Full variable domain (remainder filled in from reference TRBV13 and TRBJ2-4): AAGVIQSPRHLIKEKRETATLKCYPIPRHDTVYWYQQGPGQDPQFLISFYEKMQSDKGSIPDRFSAQQFSDYHSELNMSSLELGDSALYFCASSSTDGYQYFGAGTRLSVL.

CDR3 in amino acids: CASRTSVTGVDYTF. CDR3 DNA (partial): TGTGCCAGCAGGACGTCCGTGACAGGGGTCGAC. The V call is TRBV2, the J call TRBJ1-2; 8 nucleotides align to TRBD1. The read finishes 3 residues shy of the CDR3 end, and the germline J gene is used to complete it. Germline loops: CDR1 SNHLY, CDR2 FYNNEI. There are 14 residues in the CDR3. The variable domain in full, completed from reference TRBV2 and TRBJ1-2, reads EPEVTQTPSHQVTQMGQEVILRCVPISNHLYFYWYRQILGQKVEFLVSFYNNEISEKSEIFDDQFSVERPDGSNFTLKIRSTKLEDSAMYFCASRTSVTGVDYTFGSGTRLTVV.

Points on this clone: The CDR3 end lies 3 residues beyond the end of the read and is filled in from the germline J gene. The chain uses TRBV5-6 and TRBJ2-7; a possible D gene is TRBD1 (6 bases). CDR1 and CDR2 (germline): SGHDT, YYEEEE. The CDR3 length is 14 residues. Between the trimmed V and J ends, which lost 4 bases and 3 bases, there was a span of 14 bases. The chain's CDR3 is CASSPVGTLYEQYF. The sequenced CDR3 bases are TGTGCCAGCAGCCCGGTCGGGACACTCTACGAG.

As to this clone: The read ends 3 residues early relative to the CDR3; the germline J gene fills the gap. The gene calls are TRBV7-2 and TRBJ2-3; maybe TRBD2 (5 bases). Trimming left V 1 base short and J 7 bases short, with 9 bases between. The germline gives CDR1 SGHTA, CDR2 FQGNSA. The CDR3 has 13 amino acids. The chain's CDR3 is CASSLDTGNTQYF. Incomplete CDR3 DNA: TGTGCCAGCAGCTTAGATACGGGGAATACG.

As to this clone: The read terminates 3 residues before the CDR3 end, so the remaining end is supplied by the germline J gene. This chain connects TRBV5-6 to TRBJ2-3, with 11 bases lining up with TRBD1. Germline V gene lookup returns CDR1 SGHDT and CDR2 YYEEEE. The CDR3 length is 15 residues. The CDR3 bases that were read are TGTGCCAGCAGATCCCGGGACAGGGGGGGGGAGACG. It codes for CASRSRDRGGET. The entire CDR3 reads CASRSRDRGGETQYF.

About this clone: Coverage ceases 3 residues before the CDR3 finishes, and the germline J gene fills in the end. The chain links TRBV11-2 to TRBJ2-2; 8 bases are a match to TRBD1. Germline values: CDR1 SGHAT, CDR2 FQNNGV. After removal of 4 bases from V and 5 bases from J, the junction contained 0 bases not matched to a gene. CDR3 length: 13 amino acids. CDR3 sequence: CASSWDRTGELFF. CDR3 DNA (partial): TGTGCCAGCAGCTGGGACAGGACCGGGGAG.

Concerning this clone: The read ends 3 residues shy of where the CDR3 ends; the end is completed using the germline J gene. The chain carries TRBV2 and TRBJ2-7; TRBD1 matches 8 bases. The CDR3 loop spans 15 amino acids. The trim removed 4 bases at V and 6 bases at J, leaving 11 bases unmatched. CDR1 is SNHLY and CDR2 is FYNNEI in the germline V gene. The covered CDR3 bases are TGTGCCAGCAGTGCGGGACAGGCGACTTTCCGCGAG. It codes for CASSAGQATFRE. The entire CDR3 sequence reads CASSAGQATFREQYF.

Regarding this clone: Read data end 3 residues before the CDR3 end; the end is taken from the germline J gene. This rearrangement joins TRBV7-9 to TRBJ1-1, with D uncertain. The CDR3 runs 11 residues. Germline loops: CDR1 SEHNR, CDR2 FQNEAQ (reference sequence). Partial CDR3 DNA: TGTGCCAGCTCGGAGGGCAGGAGA. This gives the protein CASSEGRR. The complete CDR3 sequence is CASSEGRRAFF.

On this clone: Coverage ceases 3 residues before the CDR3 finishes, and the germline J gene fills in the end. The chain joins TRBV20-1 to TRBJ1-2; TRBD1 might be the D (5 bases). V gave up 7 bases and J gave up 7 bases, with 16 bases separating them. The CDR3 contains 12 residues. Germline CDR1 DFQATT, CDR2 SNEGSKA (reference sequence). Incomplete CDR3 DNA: TGCAGTGTCCAGACAGAGACGCTTGGC. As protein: CSVQTETLG. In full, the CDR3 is CSVQTETLGYTF.

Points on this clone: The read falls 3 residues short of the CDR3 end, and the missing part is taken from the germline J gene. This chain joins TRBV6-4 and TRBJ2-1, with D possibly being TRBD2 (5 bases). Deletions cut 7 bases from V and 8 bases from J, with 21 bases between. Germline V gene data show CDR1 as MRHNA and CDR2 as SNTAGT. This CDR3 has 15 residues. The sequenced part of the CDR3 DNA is TGTGCCAGCAAACTAGACCACCTCACGGTGGATGAG. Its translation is CASKLDHLTVDE. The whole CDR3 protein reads CASKLDHLTVDEQFF.

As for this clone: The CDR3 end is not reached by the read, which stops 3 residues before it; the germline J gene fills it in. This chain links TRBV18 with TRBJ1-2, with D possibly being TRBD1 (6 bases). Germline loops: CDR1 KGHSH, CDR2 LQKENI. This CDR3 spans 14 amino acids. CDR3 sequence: CASSPRTESDDYTF. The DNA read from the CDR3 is TGTGCCAGCTCACCCCGGACAGAATCCGACGAC.

CDR3 bases read: TGCGCCAGCAGCTTGGGGCTAGCGGGGGGACTTGAG. Its translation is CASSLGLAGGLE. The CDR3 in its entirety is CASSLGLAGGLEQFF. The chain links TRBV5-1 to TRBJ2-1, with 11 bases lining up with TRBD2. The read terminates 3 residues before the CDR3 end, so the remaining end is supplied by the germline J gene. The CDR3 extends over 15 amino acids. Per the germline V gene, CDR1 is SGHRS and CDR2 is YFSETQ. V gave up 0 bases and J gave up 9 bases; unmatched junction bases: 5.

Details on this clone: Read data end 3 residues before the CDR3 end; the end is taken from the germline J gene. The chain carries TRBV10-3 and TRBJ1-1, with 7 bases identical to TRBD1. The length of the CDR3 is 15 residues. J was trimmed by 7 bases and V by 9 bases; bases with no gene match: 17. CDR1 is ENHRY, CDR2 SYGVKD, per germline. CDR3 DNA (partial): TGTGCCATGGCAACCGGGCGAGGGGGCTCGGGTGAA. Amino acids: CAMATGRGGSGE. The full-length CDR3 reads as CAMATGRGGSGEAFF.

The CDR3 sequence is CATAPGLVNEQFF. The sequenced CDR3 bases are TGTGCCACCGCTCCGGGACTAGTCAATGAG. The chain joins TRBV19 to TRBJ2-1; 8 bases line up with TRBD2. The CDR3 goes on 3 residues after the read ends, and that part is filled in from the germline J gene. The V segment lost 10 bases and the J segment 6 bases; nucleotides outside the gene matches: 8. This CDR3 comprises 13 residues. Germline CDR1 LNHDA, CDR2 SQIVND (reference sequence).

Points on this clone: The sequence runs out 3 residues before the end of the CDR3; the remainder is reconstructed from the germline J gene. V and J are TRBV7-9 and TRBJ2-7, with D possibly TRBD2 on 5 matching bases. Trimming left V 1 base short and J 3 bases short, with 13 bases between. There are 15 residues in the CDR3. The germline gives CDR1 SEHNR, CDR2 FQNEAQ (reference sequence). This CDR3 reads CASSLGTEEFYEQYF. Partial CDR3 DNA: TGTGCCAGCAGCTTAGGGACTGAGGAATTCTACGAG.

The CDR3 loop is CASSFEGGEKLFF. CDR3 bases read: TGTGCCAGCAGCTTTGAGGGGGGGGAAAAA. The chain is built from TRBV11-3 and TRBJ1-4; perhaps TRBD1 as D (6 bases). The CDR3 extends 3 residues past the end of the read, so its final part is completed from the germline J gene. Germline CDR1 reads SGHNT; CDR2 reads YENEEA. The CDR3 runs to 13 residues. The V end lost 3 bases, the J end lost 8 bases, and 10 bases lay between the germline ends.

Here the CDR3 reads CASSPRQGAYEQYF. The CDR3 DNA, read in part, is TGTGCCAGCAGCCCTAGACAGGGGGCGTACGAG. This chain links TRBV13 with TRBJ2-7; 10 bases map to TRBD1. Coverage ceases 3 residues before the CDR3 finishes, and the germline J gene fills in the end. Per germline, CDR1 PRHDT and CDR2 FYEKMQ (reference sequence). This CDR3 is built from 14 residues. V was clipped by 5 bases and J by 4 bases; unmatched bases: 5.

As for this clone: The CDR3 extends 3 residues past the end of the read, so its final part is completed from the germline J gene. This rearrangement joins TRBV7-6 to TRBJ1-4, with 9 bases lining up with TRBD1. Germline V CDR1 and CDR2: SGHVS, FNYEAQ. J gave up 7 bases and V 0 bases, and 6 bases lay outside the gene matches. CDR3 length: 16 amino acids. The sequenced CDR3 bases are TGTGCCAGCAGCTTAGCGTTCACAGGGGGCAGTGAAAAA. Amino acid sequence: CASSLAFTGGSEK. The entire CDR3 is CASSLAFTGGSEKLFF.

Partial CDR3 DNA: TGTGCCAGCAGTGAGAACAGGAAGGCTAACTATGGC. It yields the protein CASSENRKANYG. The whole CDR3 region reads CASSENRKANYGYTF. The chain joins TRBV2 to TRBJ1-2; a possible D gene is TRBD1 (5 bases). Sequencing ends 3 residues short of the CDR3 end; the germline J gene provides the rest. CDR1 SNHLY and CDR2 FYNNEI come from the germline V gene. This CDR3 is built from 15 residues. V gave up 3 bases and J gave up 0 bases, with 11 bases separating them.